The rows below give T cell receptor beta chains drawn from one sample of a study of cytomegalovirus exposure and HLA in healthy donors. The table came from immunoSEQ multiplex PCR; TCRdb's copy has only in-frame clones and leaves some out. The table includes around 150,000 clones, approximately 10% detected once. Material: PBMCs. These receptors were obtained from a woman aged 40 to 55 in good health and CMV-seropositive. The CDR3 runs from the conserved cysteine through the conserved F or W. Each record gives: D gene, V gene, clone size, CDR3 protein. The D gene is left open where the match is weak. The size of a clone is reported for some rows only, either as once, few or many, or as a class for expanded clones.

d_gene: .
v_gene: TRBV6-5
abundance: once
CDR3aa: CASSYGGETQYF

d_gene: TRBD1
v_gene: TRBV19
abundance: few
CDR3aa: CASPGTGVDNEKLFF

d_gene: TRBD2
v_gene: TRBV9
abundance: few
CDR3aa: CASSAGLAGGPSTDTQYF

d_gene: .
v_gene: TRBV29-1
abundance: few
CDR3aa: CSIRDSGELFF

d_gene: TRBD1
v_gene: TRBV9
abundance: .
CDR3aa: CASSESTGTGTGELFF

d_gene: TRBD2
v_gene: TRBV6-1
abundance: .
CDR3aa: CASSQTSGGPYEQYF

d_gene: .
v_gene: TRBV7-9
abundance: .
CDR3aa: CASSPGLGGYTF

d_gene: TRBD1
v_gene: TRBV2
abundance: few
CDR3aa: CASSGSLGQGGIEAFF

d_gene: .
v_gene: TRBV9
abundance: .
CDR3aa: CASSVGGANYGYTF

d_gene: .
v_gene: TRBV5-6
abundance: few
CDR3aa: CASSRGGYGYTF

d_gene: TRBD2
v_gene: TRBV7-9
abundance: few
CDR3aa: CASSPSGGASNEQFF

d_gene: .
v_gene: TRBV27
abundance: few
CDR3aa: CASPVRGSEKLFF

d_gene: .
v_gene: TRBV27
abundance: .
CDR3aa: CASSFTYSSYNEQFF

d_gene: .
v_gene: TRBV5-1
abundance: .
CDR3aa: CASRVTSQETQYF

d_gene: .
v_gene: TRBV6-5
abundance: few
CDR3aa: CASSYSGSVEKLFF

d_gene: .
v_gene: TRBV5-4
abundance: many
CDR3aa: CASSSADLQETQYF

d_gene: TRBD1
v_gene: TRBV19
abundance: .
CDR3aa: CASAETSGQGYYGYTF

d_gene: TRBD1
v_gene: TRBV29-1
abundance: few
CDR3aa: CSALGTGSSGELFF

d_gene: .
v_gene: TRBV5-1
abundance: few
CDR3aa: CASSLAGLNEQYF

d_gene: .
v_gene: TRBV10-1
abundance: few
CDR3aa: CASTTFLHQNTEAFF

d_gene: TRBD1
v_gene: TRBV10-3
abundance: few
CDR3aa: CAIYPGQGAGNTIYF

d_gene: TRBD1
v_gene: TRBV29-1
abundance: .
CDR3aa: CSVVPGQGAITTYNEQFF

d_gene: TRBD2
v_gene: TRBV6-5
abundance: few
CDR3aa: CASRTGLAGTDTQYF

d_gene: .
v_gene: TRBV6-5
abundance: few
CDR3aa: CASSQTPVTEAFF

d_gene: TRBD2
v_gene: TRBV5-4
abundance: .
CDR3aa: CASSLSGGSSYNEQFF

d_gene: TRBD1
v_gene: TRBV2
abundance: many
CDR3aa: CASREGTGVPYGYTF

d_gene: .
v_gene: TRBV5-1
abundance: .
CDR3aa: CASRVEGSYNEQFF

d_gene: .
v_gene: TRBV7-8
abundance: .
CDR3aa: CASSPTRRGGADTQYF

d_gene: TRBD2
v_gene: TRBV5-4
abundance: few
CDR3aa: CASSLGRGGLTGELFF

d_gene: TRBD1
v_gene: TRBV7-2
abundance: .
CDR3aa: CASSLGARVTGGPYEQYF

d_gene: TRBD1
v_gene: TRBV19
abundance: .
CDR3aa: CASSMGVQGPPLHF

d_gene: TRBD2
v_gene: TRBV7-2
abundance: few
CDR3aa: CTSSFSTSGGYYEQYF

d_gene: .
v_gene: TRBV7-9
abundance: few
CDR3aa: CASSLASGQPQHF

d_gene: .
v_gene: TRBV6-5
abundance: .
CDR3aa: CASSYSTGAEAFF

d_gene: .
v_gene: TRBV7-2
abundance: .
CDR3aa: CASSAPGNSNQPQHF

d_gene: .
v_gene: TRBV19
abundance: .
CDR3aa: CASSIGQGTEAFF

d_gene: .
v_gene: TRBV5-1
abundance: few
CDR3aa: CASSLGGWSTEAFF

d_gene: .
v_gene: TRBV5-8
abundance: many
CDR3aa: CASSSGNRVNSPLHF

d_gene: TRBD1
v_gene: TRBV5-1
abundance: .
CDR3aa: CASSPGTVNEKLFF

d_gene: .
v_gene: TRBV19
abundance: few
CDR3aa: CASSPHGGDNEQFF

d_gene: TRBD2
v_gene: TRBV7-2
abundance: .
CDR3aa: CASSSIAGGNTGELFF

d_gene: .
v_gene: TRBV2
abundance: .
CDR3aa: CASSEALGVGNTGELFF

d_gene: .
v_gene: TRBV11-3
abundance: .
CDR3aa: CASSRGIRSDTQYF

d_gene: .
v_gene: TRBV5-1
abundance: .
CDR3aa: CASSSRGTDTQYF

d_gene: .
v_gene: TRBV2
abundance: .
CDR3aa: CASSGIRVRTEAFF

d_gene: .
v_gene: TRBV6-6
abundance: .
CDR3aa: CASRLIDTTEAFF

d_gene: .
v_gene: TRBV7-8
abundance: few
CDR3aa: CASSRLQTVANYGYTF

d_gene: TRBD1
v_gene: TRBV7-2
abundance: .
CDR3aa: CASSLDRDRVGTGELFF

d_gene: TRBD1
v_gene: TRBV10-3
abundance: few
CDR3aa: CAISDSRPGQGAFTEAFF

d_gene: .
v_gene: TRBV6-1
abundance: few
CDR3aa: CASKHQITGELFF

d_gene: .
v_gene: TRBV7-7
abundance: .
CDR3aa: CASSREPLGAKYF

d_gene: .
v_gene: TRBV27
abundance: few
CDR3aa: CASSLRGLGRGNTEAFF

d_gene: .
v_gene: TRBV5-1
abundance: .
CDR3aa: CASSLETGWYTEAFF